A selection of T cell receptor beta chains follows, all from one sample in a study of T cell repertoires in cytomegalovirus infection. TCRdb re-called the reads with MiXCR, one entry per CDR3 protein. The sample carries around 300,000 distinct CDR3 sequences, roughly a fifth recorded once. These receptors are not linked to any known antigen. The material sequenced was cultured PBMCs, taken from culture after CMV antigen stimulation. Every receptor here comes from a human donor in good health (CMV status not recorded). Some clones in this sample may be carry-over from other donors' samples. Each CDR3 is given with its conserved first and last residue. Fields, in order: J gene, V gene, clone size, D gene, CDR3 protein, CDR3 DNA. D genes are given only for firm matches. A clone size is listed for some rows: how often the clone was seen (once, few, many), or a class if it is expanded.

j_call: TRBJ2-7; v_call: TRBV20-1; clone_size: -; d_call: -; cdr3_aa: CSARFGSGPSEQYF; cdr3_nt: TGCAGTGCTAGGTTCGGGAGCGGCCCTTCTGAGCAGTACTTC
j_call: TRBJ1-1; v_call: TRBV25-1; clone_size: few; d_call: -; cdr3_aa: CASSDPFQGNTEAFF; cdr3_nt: TGTGCCAGCAGTGACCCTTTTCAGGGGAACACTGAAGCTTTCTTT
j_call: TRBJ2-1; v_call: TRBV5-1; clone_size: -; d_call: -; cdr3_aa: CASSLIEDPYNEQFF; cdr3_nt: TGCGCCAGCAGCTTGATTGAGGACCCCTACAATGAGCAGTTCTTC
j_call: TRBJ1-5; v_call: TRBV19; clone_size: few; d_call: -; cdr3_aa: CASSTGIVYSNQPQHF; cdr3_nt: TGTGCCAGTAGTACAGGGATCGTCTATAGCAATCAGCCCCAGCATTTT
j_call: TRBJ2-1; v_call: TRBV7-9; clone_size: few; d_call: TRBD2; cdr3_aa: CASSPPGLAGVRGNEQFF; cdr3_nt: TGTGCCAGCAGCCCCCCGGGGCTAGCGGGAGTGAGGGGCAATGAGCAGTTCTTC
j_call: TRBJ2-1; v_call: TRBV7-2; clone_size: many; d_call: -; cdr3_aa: CASSSDRNEQFF; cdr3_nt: TGTGCCAGCAGTAGTGACCGGAATGAGCAGTTCTTC
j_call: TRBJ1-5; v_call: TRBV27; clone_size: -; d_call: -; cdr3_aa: CASSLNAYNNQPQHF; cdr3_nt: TGTGCCAGCAGTTTGAACGCCTACAACAATCAGCCCCAGCATTTT
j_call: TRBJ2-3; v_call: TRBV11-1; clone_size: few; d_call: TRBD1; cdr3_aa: CASSLDRGIGDTQYF; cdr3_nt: TGTGCCAGCAGCTTGGACAGGGGGATTGGCGATACGCAGTATTTT
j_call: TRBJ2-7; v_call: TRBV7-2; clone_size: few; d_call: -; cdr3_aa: CASSFSQGYEQYF; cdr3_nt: TGTGCCAGCAGCTTTTCCCAGGGCTACGAGCAGTACTTC
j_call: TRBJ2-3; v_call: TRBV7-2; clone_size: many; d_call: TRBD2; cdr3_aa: CASSRTSGSVTDTQYF; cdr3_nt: TGTGCCAGCAGCCGTACTAGCGGTTCAGTCACAGATACGCAGTATTTT
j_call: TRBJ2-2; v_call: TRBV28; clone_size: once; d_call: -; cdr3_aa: CASSLWVVGTGELFF; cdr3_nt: TGTGCCAGCAGTTTATGGGTCGTCGGCACCGGGGAGCTGTTTTTT
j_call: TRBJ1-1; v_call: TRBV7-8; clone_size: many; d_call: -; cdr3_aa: CASTSPRGNTEAFF; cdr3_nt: TGTGCCAGCACGTCGCCCAGGGGAAACACTGAAGCTTTCTTT
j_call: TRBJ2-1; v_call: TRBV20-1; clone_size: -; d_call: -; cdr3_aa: CSAKRLVGNEQFF; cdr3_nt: TGCAGTGCTAAGAGACTAGTAGGCAATGAGCAGTTCTTC
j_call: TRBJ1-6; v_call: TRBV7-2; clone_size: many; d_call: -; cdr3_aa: CASSLRDPNSPLHF; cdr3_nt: TGTGCCAGCAGCTTAAGAGACCCAAATTCACCCCTCCACTTT
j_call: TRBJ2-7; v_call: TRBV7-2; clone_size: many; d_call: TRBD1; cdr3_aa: CASSVRPGTGFYEQYF; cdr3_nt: TGTGCCAGCAGCGTTAGACCCGGGACAGGGTTCTACGAGCAGTACTTC
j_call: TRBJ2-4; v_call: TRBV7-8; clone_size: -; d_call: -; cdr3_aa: CASSSKASPNIQYF; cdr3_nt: TGTGCCAGCAGCTCCAAGGCAAGCCCAAACATTCAGTACTTC
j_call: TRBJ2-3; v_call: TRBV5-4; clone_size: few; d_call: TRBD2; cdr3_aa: CASSLMAVAGGLGTDTQYF; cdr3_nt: TGTGCCAGCAGCTTGATGGCGGTAGCGGGAGGGCTGGGCACAGATACGCAGTATTTT
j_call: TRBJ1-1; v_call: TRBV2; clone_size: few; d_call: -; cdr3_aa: CASSRPGETEAFF; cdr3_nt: TGTGCCAGCTCTCGTCCAGGGGAAACTGAAGCTTTCTTT
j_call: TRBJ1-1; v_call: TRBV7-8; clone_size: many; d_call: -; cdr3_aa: CASSLAAGLYTEAFF; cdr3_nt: TGTGCCAGCAGCTTAGCGGCAGGGTTATACACTGAAGCTTTCTTT
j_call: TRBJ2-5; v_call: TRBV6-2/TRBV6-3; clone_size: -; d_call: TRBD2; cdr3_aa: CASSQTSGTTGTQYF; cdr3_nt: TGTGCCAGCAGTCAGACTAGCGGGACCACAGGGACCCAGTACTTC
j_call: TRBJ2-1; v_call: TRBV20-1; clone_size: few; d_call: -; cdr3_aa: CSASRGRAYNEQFF; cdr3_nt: TGCAGTGCTAGTAGGGGGAGAGCCTACAATGAGCAGTTCTTC
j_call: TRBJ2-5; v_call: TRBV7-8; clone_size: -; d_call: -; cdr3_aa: CASSLDSGLGETQYF; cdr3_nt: TGTGCCAGCAGCTTAGATTCCGGGTTAGGCGAGACCCAGTACTTC
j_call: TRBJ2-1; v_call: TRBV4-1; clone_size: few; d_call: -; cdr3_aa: CASSQPTRLDEQFF; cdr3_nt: TGCGCCAGCAGCCAACCGACTCGGTTAGATGAGCAGTTCTTC
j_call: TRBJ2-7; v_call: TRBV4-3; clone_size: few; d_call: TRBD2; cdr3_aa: CASSQDRAGVNEQYF; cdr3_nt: TGCGCCAGCAGCCAAGACAGAGCGGGAGTAAACGAGCAGTACTTC
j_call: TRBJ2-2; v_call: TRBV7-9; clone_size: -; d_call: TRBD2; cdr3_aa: CASSPAGGEATGELFF; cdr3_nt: TGTGCCAGCAGCCCAGCGGGAGGGGAAGCCACCGGGGAGCTGTTTTTT
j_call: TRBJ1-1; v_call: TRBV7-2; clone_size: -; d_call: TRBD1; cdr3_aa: CASSSGQGSTEAFF; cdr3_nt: TGTGCCAGCAGCTCCGGACAGGGTTCCACTGAAGCTTTCTTT
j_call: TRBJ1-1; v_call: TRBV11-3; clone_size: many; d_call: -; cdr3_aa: CASSSAMNTEAFF; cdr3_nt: TGTGCCAGCAGCTCCGCAATGAACACTGAAGCTTTCTTT
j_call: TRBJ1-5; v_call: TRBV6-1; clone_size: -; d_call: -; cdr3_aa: CASRRGGNQPQHF; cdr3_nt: TGTGCCAGCAGGAGAGGGGGCAATCAGCCCCAGCATTTT
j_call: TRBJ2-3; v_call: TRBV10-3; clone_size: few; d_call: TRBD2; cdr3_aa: CAISVGLALDTQYF; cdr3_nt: TGTGCCATCAGTGTGGGACTAGCGCTGGATACGCAGTATTTT
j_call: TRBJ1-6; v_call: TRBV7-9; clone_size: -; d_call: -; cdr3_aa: CASSLARDSPLHF; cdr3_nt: TGTGCCAGCAGCTTAGCCAGGGATTCACCCCTCCACTTT
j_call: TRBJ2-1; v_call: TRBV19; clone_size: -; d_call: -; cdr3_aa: CASRDREQFF; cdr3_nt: TGTGCCAGTAGGGATCGGGAGCAGTTCTTC
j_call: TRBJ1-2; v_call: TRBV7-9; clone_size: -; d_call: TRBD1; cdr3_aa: CASSLQGEDGYTF; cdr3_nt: TGTGCCAGCAGCTTACAGGGGGAAGACGGCTACACCTTC
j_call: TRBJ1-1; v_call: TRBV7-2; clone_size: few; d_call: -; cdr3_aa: CASRERRASSTEAFF; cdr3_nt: TGTGCCAGCAGGGAGAGGAGGGCGTCGAGCACTGAAGCTTTCTTT
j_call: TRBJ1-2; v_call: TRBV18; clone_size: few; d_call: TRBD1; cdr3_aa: CASSRNPGQTDNGYTF; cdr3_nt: TGTGCCAGCTCACGCAACCCGGGACAGACCGACAATGGCTACACCTTC
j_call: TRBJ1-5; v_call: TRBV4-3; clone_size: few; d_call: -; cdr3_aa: CASSQDQQQNQPQHF; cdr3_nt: TGCGCCAGCAGCCAAGATCAACAGCAAAATCAGCCCCAGCATTTT
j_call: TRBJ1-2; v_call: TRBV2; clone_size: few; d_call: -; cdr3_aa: CASSYDRREGYTF; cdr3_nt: TGTGCCAGCAGTTATGACAGGAGGGAGGGCTACACCTTC
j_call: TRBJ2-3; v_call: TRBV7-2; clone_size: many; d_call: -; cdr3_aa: CASSLPGQPRNTQYF; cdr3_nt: TGTGCCAGCAGCTTACCGGGCCAGCCAAGAAATACGCAGTATTTT
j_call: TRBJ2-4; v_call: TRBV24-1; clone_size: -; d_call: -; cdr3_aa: CATSEGSIDIQYF; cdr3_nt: TGTGCCACCAGTGAGGGGTCAATTGACATTCAGTACTTC
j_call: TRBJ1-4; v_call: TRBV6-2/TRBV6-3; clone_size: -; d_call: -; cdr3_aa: CASSYAGVSEKLFF; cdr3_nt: TGTGCCAGCAGTTACGCCGGGGTCAGTGAAAAACTGTTTTTT
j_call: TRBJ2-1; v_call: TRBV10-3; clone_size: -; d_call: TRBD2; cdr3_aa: CAISSSGRLYNEQFF; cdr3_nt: TGTGCCATCAGTTCCAGCGGGAGACTCTACAATGAGCAGTTCTTC
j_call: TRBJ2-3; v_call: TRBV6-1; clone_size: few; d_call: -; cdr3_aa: CASSRGGPDTQYF; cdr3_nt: TGTGCCAGCAGCCGAGGAGGGCCAGATACGCAGTATTTT
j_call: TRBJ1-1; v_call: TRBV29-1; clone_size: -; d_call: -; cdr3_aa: CSVNRNMNTEAFF; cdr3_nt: TGCAGCGTAAATCGAAATATGAACACTGAAGCTTTCTTT
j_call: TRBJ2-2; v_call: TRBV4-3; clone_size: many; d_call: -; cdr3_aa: CASSPIGNGELFF; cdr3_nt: TGCGCCAGCAGCCCAATTGGGAACGGGGAGCTGTTTTTT
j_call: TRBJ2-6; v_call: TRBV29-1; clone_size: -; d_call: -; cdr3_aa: CSVVRGEGSGANVLTF; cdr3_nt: TGCAGCGTTGTGCGGGGTGAAGGCTCTGGGGCCAACGTCCTGACTTTC
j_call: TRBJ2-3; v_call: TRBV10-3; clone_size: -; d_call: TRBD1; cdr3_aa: CAISESVTGGTDTQYF; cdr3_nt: TGTGCCATCAGTGAGTCGGTGACAGGGGGCACAGATACGCAGTATTTT
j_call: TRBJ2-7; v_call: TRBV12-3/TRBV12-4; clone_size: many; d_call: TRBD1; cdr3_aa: CASSYSGTGHSYEQYF; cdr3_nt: TGTGCCAGCAGTTACTCCGGGACAGGGCACTCCTACGAGCAGTACTTC
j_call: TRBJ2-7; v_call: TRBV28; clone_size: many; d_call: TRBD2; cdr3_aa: CASSLAGVYEQYF; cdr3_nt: TGTGCCAGCAGTCTAGCGGGGGTTTACGAGCAGTACTTC
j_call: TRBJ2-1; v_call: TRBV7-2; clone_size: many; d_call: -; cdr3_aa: CASSLASSGSYNEQFF; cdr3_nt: TGTGCCAGCAGCTTAGCCTCGTCCGGGAGTTACAATGAGCAGTTCTTC
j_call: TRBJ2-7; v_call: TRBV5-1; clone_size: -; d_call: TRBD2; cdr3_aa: CASSGSIAGGPSEQYF; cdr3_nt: TGCGCCAGCAGCGGATCTATAGCGGGAGGGCCAAGCGAGCAGTACTTC
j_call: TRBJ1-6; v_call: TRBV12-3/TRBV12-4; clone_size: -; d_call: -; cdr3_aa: CASNVNSGNNSPLHF; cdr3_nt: TGTGCCAGCAACGTTAATTCGGGAAATAATTCACCCCTCCACTTT
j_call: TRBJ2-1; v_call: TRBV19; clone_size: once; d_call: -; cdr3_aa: CASSMGEYYNEQFF; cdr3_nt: TGTGCCAGTAGTATGGGGGAATACTACAATGAGCAGTTCTTC
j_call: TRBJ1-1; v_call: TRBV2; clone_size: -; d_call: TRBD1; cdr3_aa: CASITDRAGEAFF; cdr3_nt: TGTGCCAGCATTACGGACAGGGCTGGTGAAGCTTTCTTT
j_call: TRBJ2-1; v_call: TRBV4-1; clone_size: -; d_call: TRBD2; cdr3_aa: CASSHSSGSSYNEQFF; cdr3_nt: TGCGCCAGCAGCCACAGTAGCGGGAGCTCCTACAATGAGCAGTTCTTC
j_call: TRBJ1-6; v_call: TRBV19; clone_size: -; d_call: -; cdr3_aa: CASSSMVGSPLHF; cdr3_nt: TGTGCCAGTAGTTCTATGGTTGGTTCACCCCTCCACTTT
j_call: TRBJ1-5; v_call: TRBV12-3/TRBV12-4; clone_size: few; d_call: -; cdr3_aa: CASSLFLPGGNQPQHF; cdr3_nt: TGTGCCAGCAGTTTGTTTCTCCCTGGTGGCAATCAGCCCCAGCATTTT
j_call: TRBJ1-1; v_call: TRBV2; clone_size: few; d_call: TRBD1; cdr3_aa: CASGQAKNTEAFF; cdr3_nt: TGTGCCAGCGGACAGGCAAAGAACACTGAAGCTTTCTTT
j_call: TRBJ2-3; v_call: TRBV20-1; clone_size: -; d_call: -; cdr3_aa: CSAKASVTDTQYF; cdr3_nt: TGCAGTGCTAAGGCTAGCGTCACAGATACGCAGTATTTT
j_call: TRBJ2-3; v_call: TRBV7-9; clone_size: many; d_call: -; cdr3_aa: CASSLGPYEMDTQYF; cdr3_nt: TGTGCCAGCAGCTTAGGTCCCTATGAGATGGATACGCAGTATTTT
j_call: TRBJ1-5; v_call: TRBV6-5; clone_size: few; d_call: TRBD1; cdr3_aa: CASSPGTGVVQPQHF; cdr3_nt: TGTGCCAGCAGTCCCGGGACAGGGGTTGTTCAGCCCCAGCATTTT
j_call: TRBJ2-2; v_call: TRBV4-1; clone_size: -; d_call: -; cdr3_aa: CASGSQAGELFF; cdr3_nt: TGCGCCAGCGGGAGCCAGGCCGGGGAGCTGTTTTTT